This T cell receptor beta chain was documented in a study of blood T cell repertoires in COVID-19. Study-level background: Whether acute or convalescent, the COVID-19 samples came from the United States, Italy and Spain. The analysed material was cDNA or gDNA that came from T cells, B-cell-depleted T cells, or PBMCs.

This clone was observed a few times. Per the original data handling: Estimated nucleated cell counts came from reference gene primer amplification. TCRdb keeps only in-frame clones here, not all; method: immunoSEQ multiplex PCR. V and J calls and clone size follow that table, whereas D and trimming were derived from the DNA. The data show some 110,000 clones, around 83% seen once. With V trimmed by 2 bases and J by 5 bases, 7 bases remained unmatched. The germline V gene encodes CDR1 KGHSH and CDR2 LQKENI. The CDR3 is 15 residues long. Sequenced: peripheral blood. The rearrangement joins TRBV18 to TRBJ1-2; TRBD1 aligns across 8 bases. This TCR derives from a woman of 80 years or more with acute or convalescent COVID-19. CDR3 protein: CASSPSQGDWYGYTF. As DNA, the CDR3 is TGTGCCAGCTCACCATCACAGGGGGATTGGTATGGCTACACCTTC. The variable domain in full, completed from reference TRBV18 and TRBJ1-2, reads NAGVMQNPRHLVRRRGQEARLRCSPMKGHSHVYWYRQLPEEGLKFMVYLQKENIIDESGMPKERFSAEFPKEGPSILRIQQVVRGDSAAYFCASSPSQGDWYGYTFGSGTRLTVV.